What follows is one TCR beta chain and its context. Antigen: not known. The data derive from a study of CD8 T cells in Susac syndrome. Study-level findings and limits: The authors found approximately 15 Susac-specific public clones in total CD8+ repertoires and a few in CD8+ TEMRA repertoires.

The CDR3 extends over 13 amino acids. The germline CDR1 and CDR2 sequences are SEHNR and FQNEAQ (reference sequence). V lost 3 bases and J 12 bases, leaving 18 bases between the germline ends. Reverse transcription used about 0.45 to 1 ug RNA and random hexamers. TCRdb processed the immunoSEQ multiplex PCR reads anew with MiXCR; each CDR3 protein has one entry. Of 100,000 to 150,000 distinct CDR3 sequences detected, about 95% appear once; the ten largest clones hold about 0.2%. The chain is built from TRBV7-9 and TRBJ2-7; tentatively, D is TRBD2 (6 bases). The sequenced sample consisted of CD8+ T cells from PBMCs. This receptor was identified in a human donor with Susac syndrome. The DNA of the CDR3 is TGTGCCAGCAGCTTTCCCGGGCTTACCGGGGGGTACTTC. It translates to CASSFPGLTGGYF.